The rows below give T cell receptor beta chains drawn from one sample of a study of blood T cells in healthy people across ages. In TCRdb, the 5' RACE reads were re-called with MiXCR into one record per CDR3 protein. This table holds about 1,600,000 distinct CDR3 sequences, roughly 40% found once. The sequencing sample was made of blood. The receptors originated from a woman aged 18 to 35 in good health. Each CDR3 is given with its conserved first and last residue. A D gene is named only where the DNA matches it firmly. Clone size appears in some rows only: once, few, many, or a class for an expanded clone.

d_gene: TRBD1
abundance: .
j_gene: TRBJ2-3
v_gene: TRBV20-1
CDR3aa: CSALDRVNTDTQYF
CDR3nt: TGCAGTGCATTAGACAGGGTAAACACAGATACGCAGTATTTT

d_gene: TRBD1
abundance: few
j_gene: TRBJ1-4
v_gene: TRBV6-5
CDR3aa: CASRGTVRANEKLFF
CDR3nt: TGTGCCAGCAGGGGGACAGTACGCGCTAATGAAAAACTGTTTTTT

d_gene: TRBD1
abundance: .
j_gene: TRBJ2-5
v_gene: TRBV30
CDR3aa: CAWSLHGTDQETQYF
CDR3nt: TGTGCCTGGAGTCTACATGGGACAGACCAAGAGACCCAGTACTTC

d_gene: .
abundance: .
j_gene: TRBJ2-7
v_gene: TRBV6-1
CDR3aa: CASSGGQYEQYF
CDR3nt: TGTGCCAGCAGTGGTGGACAATACGAGCAGTACTTC

d_gene: .
abundance: .
j_gene: TRBJ2-1
v_gene: TRBV27
CDR3aa: CVSSLGYNEQFF
CDR3nt: TGTGTCAGCAGTTTAGGCTACAATGAGCAGTTCTTC

d_gene: .
abundance: few
j_gene: TRBJ2-7
v_gene: TRBV3-1
CDR3aa: CASSQGGSESYNEQYF
CDR3nt: TGTGCCAGCAGCCAAGGTGGGAGTGAGTCCTACAATGAGCAGTACTTC

d_gene: .
abundance: .
j_gene: TRBJ2-5
v_gene: TRBV18
CDR3aa: CASSHTLQGRETQYF
CDR3nt: TGTGCCAGCTCACATACCCTCCAGGGGCGGGAGACCCAGTACTTC

d_gene: TRBD1
abundance: .
j_gene: TRBJ2-5
v_gene: TRBV24-1
CDR3aa: CATSDSRGQGAMETQYF
CDR3nt: TGTGCCACCAGTGATTCTAGGGGACAGGGGGCAATGGAGACCCAGTACTTC

d_gene: TRBD2
abundance: few
j_gene: TRBJ2-3
v_gene: TRBV2
CDR3aa: CASTERGGSTDTQYF
CDR3nt: TGTGCCAGCACCGAGCGGGGGGGCAGCACAGATACGCAGTATTTT

d_gene: .
abundance: few
j_gene: TRBJ1-1
v_gene: TRBV30
CDR3aa: CAWRGPMNTEAFF
CDR3nt: TGTGCCTGGAGAGGCCCGATGAACACTGAAGCTTTCTTT

d_gene: .
abundance: few
j_gene: TRBJ2-4
v_gene: TRBV7-2
CDR3aa: CASSLHGRTVAKNIQYF
CDR3nt: TGTGCCAGCAGCTTACATGGGCGAACAGTAGCCAAAAACATTCAGTACTTC

d_gene: TRBD2
abundance: few
j_gene: TRBJ2-7
v_gene: TRBV11-2
CDR3aa: CASSLYLAGSLGEQYF
CDR3nt: TGTGCCAGCAGCTTATACCTAGCGGGGAGTTTAGGCGAGCAGTACTTC

d_gene: .
abundance: .
j_gene: TRBJ2-5
v_gene: TRBV7-9
CDR3aa: CASSPYGTAGETQYF
CDR3nt: TGTGCCAGCAGCCCGTACGGAACCGCCGGGGAGACCCAGTACTTC

d_gene: .
abundance: .
j_gene: TRBJ2-7
v_gene: TRBV7-9
CDR3aa: CASSLRTRYEQYF
CDR3nt: TGTGCCAGCAGCTTACGGACGCGCTACGAGCAGTACTTC

d_gene: .
abundance: .
j_gene: TRBJ2-5
v_gene: TRBV7-2
CDR3aa: CASSVAYQETQYF
CDR3nt: TGTGCCAGCAGCGTAGCCTATCAAGAGACCCAGTACTTC

d_gene: TRBD1
abundance: .
j_gene: TRBJ1-3
v_gene: TRBV6-5
CDR3aa: CASSYGRGQGKNPGNTIYF
CDR3nt: TGTGCCAGCAGTTACGGGCGCGGACAGGGAAAAAACCCTGGAAACACCATATATTTT

d_gene: TRBD2
abundance: many
j_gene: TRBJ2-7
v_gene: TRBV6-5
CDR3aa: CASSTLAGGISYEQYF
CDR3nt: TGTGCCAGCAGTACCCTGGCGGGAGGGATCTCCTACGAGCAGTACTTC

d_gene: .
abundance: few
j_gene: TRBJ1-4
v_gene: TRBV9
CDR3aa: CASSATTGIGEKLFF
CDR3nt: TGTGCCAGCAGCGCAACCACAGGGATAGGCGAAAAACTGTTTTTT

d_gene: TRBD2
abundance: .
j_gene: TRBJ2-7
v_gene: TRBV20-1
CDR3aa: CSARGKWSGRSYEQYF
CDR3nt: TGCAGTGCTAGAGGGAAATGGAGCGGGAGGTCCTACGAGCAGTACTTC

d_gene: TRBD2
abundance: .
j_gene: TRBJ2-3
v_gene: TRBV20-1
CDR3aa: CSAGGRKPSTDTQYF
CDR3nt: TGCAGTGCTGGCGGGAGGAAGCCTAGCACAGATACGCAGTATTTT